This TCR beta chain is drawn from a study of T cell changes during pregnancy in multiple sclerosis (dated by TCRdb to 2018 to 2020). Broadly, across the study: In women with multiple sclerosis, the researchers looked at how the T cell repertoire shifted as pregnancy progressed.

Libraries were built with the immunoSEQ multiplex PCR assay. Entries here come from immuneACCESS through TCRdb and include only in-frame sequences with V and J called. Some clones fail to appear in such tables; in the studies checked, an unresolved V gene covers under half of the shortfall, and the cause of the remainder is unknown. The sample table holds roughly 75,000 clones, of which roughly 92% were seen once. In total, the top ten clones hold 2% of the sample. Note on this clone: No antigen is known for it. The input lacks base qualities; no much larger clone sits a single base away.

From the cysteine up to the phenylalanine, the CDR3 has a length of 12 residues. Only the CDR3 portion is preserved as DNA: 36 bases, with reading frame beginning at the first base. V and J lose 4 bases and 7 bases, and a span of 8 bases separates them. Taken from the germline V gene, the CDR1 and CDR2 loops are MDHEN and SYDVKM. Material: peripheral blood, obtained in the third trimester of pregnancy. This clonotype was obtained from a female donor in good health, enrolled as a control in a pregnancy study. Rearrangement joined TRBV28 to TRBJ2-4, with no reliable assignment of the D segment. The DNA sequence follows: TGTGCCAGCAGTTCTTACTCTAACATTCAGTACTTC. Translated, it reads CASSSYSNIQYF.